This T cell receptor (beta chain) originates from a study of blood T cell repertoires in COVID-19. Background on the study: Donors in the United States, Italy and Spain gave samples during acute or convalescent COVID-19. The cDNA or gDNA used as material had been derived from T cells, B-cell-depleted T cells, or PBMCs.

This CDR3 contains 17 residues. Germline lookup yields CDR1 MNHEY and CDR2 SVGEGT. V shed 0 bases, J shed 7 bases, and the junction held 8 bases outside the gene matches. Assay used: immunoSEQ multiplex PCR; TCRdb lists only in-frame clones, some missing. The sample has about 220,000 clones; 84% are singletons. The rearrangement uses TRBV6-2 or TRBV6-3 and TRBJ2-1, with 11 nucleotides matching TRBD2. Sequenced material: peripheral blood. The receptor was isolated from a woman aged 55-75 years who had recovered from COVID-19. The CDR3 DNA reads TGTGCCAGCAGTTACTCGTCACTAGCGGGGGTTCGTAATGAGCAGTTCTTC. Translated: CASSYSSLAGVRNEQFF.